This T cell receptor beta chain was retrieved from a study of T-cell memory formation after mild COVID-19. On the study more broadly: TCR clusters were mostly confined to one donor each.

Losses at the gene ends were 6 bases for V and 5 bases for J; bases not matched to a gene: 7. This CDR3 has 13 amino acids. From germline, CDR1 is DFQATT and CDR2 SNEGSKA (reference sequence). The study's findings and limits: Memory sampled before infection contained some responding clones, suggesting cross-reactive memory joined.

cDNA libraries for TCR alpha and TCR beta, carrying sample barcodes and UMIs, came from 5'RACE with constant-segment primers. TCRdb re-called the 5' RACE reads with MiXCR, one entry per CDR3 protein. The data hold fewer than 700,000 distinct CDR3 sequences, with about 20% observed a single time. This clonotype was seen a handful of times. Antigen unknown. The clonotype was recovered from an adult woman who had mild COVID-19 (a few samples of this study predate the infection). Cell type and time point are not known. The chain has TRBV20-1 and TRBJ1-5, with 7 positions matching TRBD1. Sequenced sample: PBMCs or a T cell subset sorted from them (not recorded which). This chain's CDR3 is CSAKETGDQPQHF. The CDR3 DNA reads as TGCAGTGCGAAAGAAACAGGGGATCAGCCCCAGCATTTT.